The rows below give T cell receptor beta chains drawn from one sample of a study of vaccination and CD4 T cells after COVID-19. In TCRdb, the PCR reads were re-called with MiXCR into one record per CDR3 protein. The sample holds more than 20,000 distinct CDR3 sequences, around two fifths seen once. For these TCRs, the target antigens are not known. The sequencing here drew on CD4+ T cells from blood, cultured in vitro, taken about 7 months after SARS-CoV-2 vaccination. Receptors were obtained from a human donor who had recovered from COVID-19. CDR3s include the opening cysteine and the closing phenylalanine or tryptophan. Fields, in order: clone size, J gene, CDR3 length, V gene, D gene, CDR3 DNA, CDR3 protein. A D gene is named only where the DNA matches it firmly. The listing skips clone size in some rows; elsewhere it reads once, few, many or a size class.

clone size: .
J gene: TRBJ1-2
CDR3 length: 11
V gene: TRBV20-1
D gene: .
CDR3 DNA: TGCAGTGCCAATAGATGGGATGGCTACACCTTC
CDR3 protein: CSANRWDGYTF

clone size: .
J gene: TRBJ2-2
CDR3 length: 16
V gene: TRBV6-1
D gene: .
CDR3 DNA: TGTGCCAGCAGGGGGGCCTTTCTAGCGAACACCGGGGAGCTGTTTTTT
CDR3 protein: CASRGAFLANTGELFF

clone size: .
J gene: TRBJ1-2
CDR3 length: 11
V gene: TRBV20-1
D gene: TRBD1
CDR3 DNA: TGCAGTGGAGGAGGGGGCCATGGCTACACCTTC
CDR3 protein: CSGGGGHGYTF

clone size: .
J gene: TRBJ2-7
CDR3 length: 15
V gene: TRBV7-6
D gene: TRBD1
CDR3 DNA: TGTGCCAGCAGCGCCGGGACAGGGTTTTTCTACGAGCAGTACTTC
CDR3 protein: CASSAGTGFFYEQYF

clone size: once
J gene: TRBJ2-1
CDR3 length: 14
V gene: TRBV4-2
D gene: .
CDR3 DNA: TGTGCCAGCAGCCAACCCGGGACTTTAAATGAGCAGTTCTTC
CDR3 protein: CASSQPGTLNEQFF

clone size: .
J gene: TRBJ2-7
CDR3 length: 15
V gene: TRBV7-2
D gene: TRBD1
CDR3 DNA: TGTGCCAGCAGATTCACCGGGACAGGGGGATCCGAGCAGTACTTC
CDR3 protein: CASRFTGTGGSEQYF

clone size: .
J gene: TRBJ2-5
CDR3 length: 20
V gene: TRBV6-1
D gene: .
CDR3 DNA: TGTGACAGCACCCCGGATTTGGGGGGCATAATCTCATGGTCAGTAGAGACCCAGTACTTC
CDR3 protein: CDSTPDLGGIISWSVETQYF

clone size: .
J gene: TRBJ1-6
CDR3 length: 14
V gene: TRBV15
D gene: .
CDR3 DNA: TGTGCCACCAGCAGAGATCTCGGCGGTTCACCCCTCCACTTT
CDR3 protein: CATSRDLGGSPLHF

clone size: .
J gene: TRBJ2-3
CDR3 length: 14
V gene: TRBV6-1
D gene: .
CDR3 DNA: TGTGCCAGCAGGGTACGGGGTAACACAGATACGCAGTATTTT
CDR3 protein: CASRVRGNTDTQYF

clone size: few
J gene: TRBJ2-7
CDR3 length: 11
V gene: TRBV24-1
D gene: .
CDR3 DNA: TGTGCCACCAGTGATGACTACGAGCAGTACTTC
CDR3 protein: CATSDDYEQYF

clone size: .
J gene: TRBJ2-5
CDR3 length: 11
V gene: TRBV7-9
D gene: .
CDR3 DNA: TGTGCCAGCAGCCCTCAAGAGACCCAGTACTTC
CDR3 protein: CASSPQETQYF

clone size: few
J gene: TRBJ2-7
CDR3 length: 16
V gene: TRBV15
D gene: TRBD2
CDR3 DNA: TGTGCCACCAGCAGACTGGGACTAGCGGGAGACTACGAGCAGTACTTC
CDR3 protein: CATSRLGLAGDYEQYF

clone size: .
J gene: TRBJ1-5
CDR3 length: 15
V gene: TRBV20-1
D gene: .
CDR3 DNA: TGCAGTGCTAATCCCCCGGGGGGTGGCAATCAGCCCCAGCATTTT
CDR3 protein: CSANPPGGGNQPQHF

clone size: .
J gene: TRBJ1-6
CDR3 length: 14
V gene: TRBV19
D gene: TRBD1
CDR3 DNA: TGTGCCAGTCGGAGTCAGGGGGCCGGGTTACCCCTCCACTTT
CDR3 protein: CASRSQGAGLPLHF

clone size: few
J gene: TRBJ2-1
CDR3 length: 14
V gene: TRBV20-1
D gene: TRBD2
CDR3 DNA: TGCAGCCTCCTAAGCGGGAGGGCTAGGAATGAGCAGTTCTTC
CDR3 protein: CSLLSGRARNEQFF

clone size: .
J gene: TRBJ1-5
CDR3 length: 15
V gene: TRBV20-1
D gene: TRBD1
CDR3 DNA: TGCAGTGCAACCGGGACAGTTTATAGCAATCAGCCCCAGCATTTT
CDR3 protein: CSATGTVYSNQPQHF

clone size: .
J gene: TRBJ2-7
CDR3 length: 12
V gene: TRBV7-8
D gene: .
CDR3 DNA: TGTGCCAGCAGCTTAGTAGGGTACGAGCAGTACTTC
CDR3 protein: CASSLVGYEQYF

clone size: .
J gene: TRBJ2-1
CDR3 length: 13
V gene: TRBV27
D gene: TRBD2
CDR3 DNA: TGTGCCAGCAGGAAGACTAGCCCCAATGAGCAGTTCTTC
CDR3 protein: CASRKTSPNEQFF

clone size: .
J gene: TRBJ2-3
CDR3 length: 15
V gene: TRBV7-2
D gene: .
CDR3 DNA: TGTGCCAGCAGCTTTAGAACGGTTAGCACAGATACGCAGTATTTT
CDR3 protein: CASSFRTVSTDTQYF

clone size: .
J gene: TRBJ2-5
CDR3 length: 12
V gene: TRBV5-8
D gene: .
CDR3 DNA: TGTGCCAGCAGTGGGTACCAAGAGACCCAGTACTTC
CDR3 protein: CASSGYQETQYF

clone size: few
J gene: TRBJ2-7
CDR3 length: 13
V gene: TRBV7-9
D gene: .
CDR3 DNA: TGTGCCAGCAGCTTAGGGGTATCCTACGAGCAGTACTTC
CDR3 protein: CASSLGVSYEQYF

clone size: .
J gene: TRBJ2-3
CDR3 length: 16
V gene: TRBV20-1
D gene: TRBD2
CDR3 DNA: TGCAGTGCTAGATTGGGACTAGCGGGAGGCGCAGATACGCAGTATTTT
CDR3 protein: CSARLGLAGGADTQYF

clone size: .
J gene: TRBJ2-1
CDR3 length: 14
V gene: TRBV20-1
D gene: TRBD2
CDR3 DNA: TGCAGTGCTAGAGACGGACTAGCGCTAAATGAGCAGTTCTTC
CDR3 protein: CSARDGLALNEQFF

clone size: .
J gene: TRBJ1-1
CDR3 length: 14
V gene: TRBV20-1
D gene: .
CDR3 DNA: TGCAGTGCTAGGGGACCGCGGGGTGCCACTGAAGCTTTCTTT
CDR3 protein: CSARGPRGATEAFF

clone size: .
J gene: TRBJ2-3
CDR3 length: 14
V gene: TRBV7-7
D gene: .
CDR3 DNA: TGTGCCAGCAGCTCTCGCCTAGACACAGATACGCAGTATTTT
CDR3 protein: CASSSRLDTDTQYF

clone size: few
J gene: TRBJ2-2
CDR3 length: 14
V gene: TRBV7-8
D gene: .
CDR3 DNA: TGTGCCAGCAGCTTAATATCGAACACCGGGGAGCTGTTTTTT
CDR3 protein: CASSLISNTGELFF

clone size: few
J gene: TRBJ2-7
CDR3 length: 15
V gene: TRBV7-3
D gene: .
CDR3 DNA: TGTGCCAGCAGCTTAGCCCCGGGACCTACCTACGAGCAGTACTTC
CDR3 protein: CASSLAPGPTYEQYF

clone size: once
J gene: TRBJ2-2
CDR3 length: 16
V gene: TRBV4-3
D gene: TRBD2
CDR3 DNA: TGCGCCAGCAGCCAGACGGGACTAGTGCCCACCGGGGAGCTGTTTTTT
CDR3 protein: CASSQTGLVPTGELFF

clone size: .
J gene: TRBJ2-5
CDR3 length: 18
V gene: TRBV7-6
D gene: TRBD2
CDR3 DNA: TGTGCCAGCAACAGCGGCTTCTGGACTAGTGCGAGCCAAGAGACCCAGTACTTC
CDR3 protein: CASNSGFWTSASQETQYF

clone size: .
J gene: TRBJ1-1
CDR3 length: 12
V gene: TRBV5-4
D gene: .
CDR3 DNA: TGTGCCAGCAGCGGGATGAACACTGAAGCTTTCTTT
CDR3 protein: CASSGMNTEAFF

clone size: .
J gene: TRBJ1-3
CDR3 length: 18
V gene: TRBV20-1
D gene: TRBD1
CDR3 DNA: TGCAGTGCTAGAGACAGGGGGCAATCCCACAGCTCTGGAAACACCATATATTTT
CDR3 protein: CSARDRGQSHSSGNTIYF

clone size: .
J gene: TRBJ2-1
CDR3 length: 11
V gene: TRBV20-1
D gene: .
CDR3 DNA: TGCAGTGCGCCTTACTACAATGAGCAGTTCTTC
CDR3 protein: CSAPYYNEQFF

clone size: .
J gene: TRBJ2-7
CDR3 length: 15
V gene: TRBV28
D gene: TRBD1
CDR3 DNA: TGTGCCAGCAGACTCGGAGGGACAGGAAGCTACGAGCAGTACTTC
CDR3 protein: CASRLGGTGSYEQYF

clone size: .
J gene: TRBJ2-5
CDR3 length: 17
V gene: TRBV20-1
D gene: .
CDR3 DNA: TGCAGTGCTAGAGCTGGGGGTCGGGGAGGCTACCAAGAGACCCAGTACTTC
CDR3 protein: CSARAGGRGGYQETQYF

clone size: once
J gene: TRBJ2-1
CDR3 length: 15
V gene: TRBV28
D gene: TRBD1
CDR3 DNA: TGTGCCAGCAGTTCGGGACAGGGAAGATACAATGAGCAGTTCTTC
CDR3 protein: CASSSGQGRYNEQFF

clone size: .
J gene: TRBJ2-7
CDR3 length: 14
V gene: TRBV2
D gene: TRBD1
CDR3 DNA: TGTGCCCTATCACCCGGGACAGGGATCTACGAGCAGTACTTC
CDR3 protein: CALSPGTGIYEQYF

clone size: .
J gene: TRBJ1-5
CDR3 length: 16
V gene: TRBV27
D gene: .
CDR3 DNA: TGTGCCAGCAAACCGGACAGTTTGAGTAGCAATCAGCCCCAGCATTTT
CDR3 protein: CASKPDSLSSNQPQHF

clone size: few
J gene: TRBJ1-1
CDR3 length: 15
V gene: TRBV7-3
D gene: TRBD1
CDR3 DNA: TGTGCGCCGCATCCAGGGGGCGTTATGAACACTGAAGCTTTCTTT
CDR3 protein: CAPHPGGVMNTEAFF

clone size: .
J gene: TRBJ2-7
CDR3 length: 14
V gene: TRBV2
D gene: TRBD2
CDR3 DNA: TGTGCCAGCAGACTCGGACTAGCGACAAACGAGCAGTACTTC
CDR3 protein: CASRLGLATNEQYF

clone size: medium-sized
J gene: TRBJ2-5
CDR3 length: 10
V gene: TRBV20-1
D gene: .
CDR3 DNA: TGCAGTGCTGGGAAGGAGACCCAGTACTTC
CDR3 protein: CSAGKETQYF

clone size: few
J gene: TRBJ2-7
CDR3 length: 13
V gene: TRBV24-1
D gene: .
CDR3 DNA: TGTGCCACCAGTGATGGCCCGACCTACGAGCAGTACTTC
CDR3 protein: CATSDGPTYEQYF

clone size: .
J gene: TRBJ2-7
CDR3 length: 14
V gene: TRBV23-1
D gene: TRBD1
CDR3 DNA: TGCGCCAGCAGTCAATCTAGGACAGGGCGGGAGCAGTACTTC
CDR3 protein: CASSQSRTGREQYF

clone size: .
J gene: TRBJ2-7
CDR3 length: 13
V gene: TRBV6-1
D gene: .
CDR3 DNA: TGTGCCAGCAGACGCCTTGATTTCGACGAGCAGTACTTC
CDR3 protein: CASRRLDFDEQYF

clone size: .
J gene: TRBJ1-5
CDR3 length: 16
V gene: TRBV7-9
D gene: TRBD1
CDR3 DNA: TGTGCCAGCAGCCGGACAGGGGCTGATAGCAATCAGCCCCAGCATTTT
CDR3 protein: CASSRTGADSNQPQHF

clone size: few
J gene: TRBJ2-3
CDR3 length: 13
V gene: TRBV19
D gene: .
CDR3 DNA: TGTGCCAGTAACCCAGGGCGGGCGGATACGCAGTATTTT
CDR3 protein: CASNPGRADTQYF

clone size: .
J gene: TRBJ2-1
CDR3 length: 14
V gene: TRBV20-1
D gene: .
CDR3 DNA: TGCAGTGCTAGATACGGGGCCTCCTACAATGAGCAGTTCTTC
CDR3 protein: CSARYGASYNEQFF

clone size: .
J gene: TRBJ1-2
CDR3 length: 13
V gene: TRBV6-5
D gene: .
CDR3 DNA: TGTGCCAGCAGTTACTCGAAGGGGGGTGGCTACACCTTC
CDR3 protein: CASSYSKGGGYTF

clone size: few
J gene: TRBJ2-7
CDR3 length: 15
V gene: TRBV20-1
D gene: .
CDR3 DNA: TGCAGTGCTAGGTTCGGGGGTGCGGGCTCCTACGAGCAGTACTTC
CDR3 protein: CSARFGGAGSYEQYF

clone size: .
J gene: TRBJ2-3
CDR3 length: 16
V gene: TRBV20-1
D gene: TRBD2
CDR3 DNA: TGCAGTGCTAGATGGGGGCGGAGCGGGAGTGGAGATACGCAGTATTTT
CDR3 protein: CSARWGRSGSGDTQYF

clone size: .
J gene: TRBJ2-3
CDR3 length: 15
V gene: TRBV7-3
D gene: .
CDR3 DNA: TGTGCCAGCAGCCCAAGGGTAGCGGGCACAGATACGCAGTATTTT
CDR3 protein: CASSPRVAGTDTQYF

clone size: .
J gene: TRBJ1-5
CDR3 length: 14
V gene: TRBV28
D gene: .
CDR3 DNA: TGTGCCAGCAGTTTAGGGGGTAGCAATCAGCCCCAGCATTTT
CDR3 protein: CASSLGGSNQPQHF

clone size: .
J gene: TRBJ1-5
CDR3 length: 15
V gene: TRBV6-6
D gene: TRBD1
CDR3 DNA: TGTGCCAGTTACTCGCAGGGGGCTAGGAATCAGCCCCAGCATTTT
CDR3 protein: CASYSQGARNQPQHF